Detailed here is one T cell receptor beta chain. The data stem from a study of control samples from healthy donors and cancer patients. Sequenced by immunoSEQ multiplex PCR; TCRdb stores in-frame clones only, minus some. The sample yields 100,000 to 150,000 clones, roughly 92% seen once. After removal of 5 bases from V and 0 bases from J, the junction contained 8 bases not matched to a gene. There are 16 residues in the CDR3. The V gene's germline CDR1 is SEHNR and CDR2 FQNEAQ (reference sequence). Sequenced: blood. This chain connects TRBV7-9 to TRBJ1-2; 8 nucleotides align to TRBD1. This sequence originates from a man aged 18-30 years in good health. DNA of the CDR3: TGTGCCAGCAGCGAAGGGGGGGACAGGCCTAACTATGGCTACACCTTC. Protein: CASSEGGDRPNYGYTF.